What follows are 23 T cell receptor beta chains derived from one specimen sequenced in a study of tumor-infiltrating lymphocytes in primary liver carcinoma. Investigators took RNA and DNA out together from about 21-30 mg of unsorted bulk tissue. Production of TCR beta cDNA used roughly 480 ng total RNA together with a constant-region primer. Generation of the TCR beta libraries relied on three nested multiplex PCR rounds using slightly modified ARM-PCR. Amplification in the first two PCR rounds was performed using TRBV1-TRBV30 forward primers and a C-beta reverse primer for 9 to 11 cycles each. TCRdb re-called the multiplex PCR reads with MiXCR, one entry per CDR3 protein. The data show about 120,000 distinct CDR3 sequences, approximately 71% seen once. Sequencing was carried out using tumor-adjacent normal liver tissue. These receptors originate from a woman in her fifties or sixties with primary liver carcinoma and hepatitis B virus infection.

This clonotype showed up just once. This CDR3 is missing its conserved last phenylalanine or tryptophan, likely due to a read error. The DNA is omitted, as the CDR3 cannot be located on it reliably, and the CDR3 follows TCRdb's listing. The gene calls are TRBV29-1 and TRBJ2-3; the table assigns TRBD2, which was not confirmed against the DNA. Inclusive of both ends, the CDR3 amounts to 14 amino acids. Germline V lookup: CDR1 SQVTM, CDR2 ANQGSEA. The CDR3 here is CSAEVAGSTDTQYY.

The J gene is TRBJ1-1, the V gene TRBV6-2 or TRBV6-3; tentatively, D is TRBD1 (5 bases). Per germline, CDR1 MNHEY and CDR2 SVGEGT. The CDR3 totals 16 residues. V was pared by 7 bases and J by 6 bases, with 24 bases between. The CDR3 DNA sequence: TGTGCCAGCACCGGACGAGTAGGTAGGGGAGACGCTGAAGCTTTCTTT. It codes for CASTGRVGRGDAEAFF.

Concerning this clonotype: One junction end does not reproduce the germline sequence, and a read error may be involved. The CDR3 sequence is CVSSQLPPGLAGVYEQYF. CDR3 nucleotides: TGTGTCAGCAGCCAGTTGCCCCCGGGACTAGCGGGGGTCTACGAGCAGTACTTC. The genes are TRBV11-2 and TRBJ2-7; 14 bases are shared with TRBD2. The CDR3 sequence is 18 residues long. The V gene's germline CDR1 is SGHAT and CDR2 FQNNGV.

With regard to this clonotype: At one end the junction does not follow the germline gene, possibly because of a read error. The chain has TRBV12-3 or TRBV12-4 and TRBJ1-1; D gene ambiguous. This CDR3 is 13 amino acids long. The CDR3 loop is CANSPRRGTEAFF. The DNA for the CDR3 is TGTGCCAACAGTCCCCGGAGAGGGACTGAAGCTTTCTTT.

For the CDR3, the DNA is TGTGCCAGCAGTGAACAAGCCGGGAACACACAAGCTTTCTTT. This gives the protein CASSEQAGNTQAFF. The V call is TRBV6-1, the J call TRBJ1-1; D is unclear. This CDR3 has 14 amino acids. Trimming cost V 2 bases and J 9 bases, with 16 bases left between them. The germline gives CDR1 MNHNS, CDR2 SASEGT.

To note about this clonotype: Germline and junction disagree at one end, which may indicate a read error. This sequence joins TRBV7-9 and TRBJ1-1, with D tentatively TRBD1 (5 bases). This CDR3 has 16 residues. Germline V gives CDR1 SEHNR, CDR2 FQNEAQ (reference sequence). CDR3 in DNA: TGTGTCAGCAGCTTAGTGCGGGGCGCGAAGGACACTGAAGCTTTCTTT. It yields the protein CVSSLVRGAKDTEAFF.

Regarding this clonotype: Germline is not matched at one junction end, which may reflect a read error. V gene TRBV6-5 combines with J gene TRBJ2-3, with a possible D match to TRBD2 (6 bases). The CDR3 extends over 15 amino acids. Germline-derived CDR1 and CDR2 are MNHEY and SVGAGI. The CDR3 DNA is TGTGCCGGCAGCCACCCCGCGGGGTTCGTAGATACGCAGTATTTT. Encoded protein: CAGSHPAGFVDTQYF.

The table lists this clonotype with many counts. The chain carries TRBV6-1 and TRBJ1-1; TRBD1 agrees at 7 bases. Germline CDR1 and CDR2: MNHNS and SASEGT. The CDR3 sequence is 18 residues long. Losses at the gene ends were 0 bases for V and 5 bases for J; bases not matched to a gene: 15. CDR3 loop: CASSEALRGPTGNTEAFF. Written as DNA, the CDR3 is TGTGCCAGCAGTGAAGCGCTTAGGGGCCCGACAGGGAATACTGAAGCTTTCTTT.

Points on this clonotype: This may stem from a read error, because a much larger clone lies one nucleotide away. The chain links TRBV5-1 to TRBJ2-5; possibly TRBD1 for D (5 bases). This CDR3 is built from 17 residues. Germline lookup yields CDR1 SGHRS and CDR2 YFSETQ. Deletions cut 4 bases from V and 2 bases from J, with 21 bases between. The CDR3 DNA reads as TGCGCCAGCAGCCAACCCCCCTCAACAGACAGTCAAGAGACCCAGTACTTC. Translated, it gives CASSQPPSTDSQETQYF.

The V and J genes are TRBV7-8 and TRBJ2-3, with 10 bases fitting TRBD1. J was trimmed by 7 bases and V by 5 bases; bases with no gene match: 12. This CDR3 is built from 16 residues. The germline gives CDR1 SGHVS, CDR2 FQNEAQ. Here the CDR3 reads CASSPSGTGVPNTQYF. CDR3 bases: TGTGCCAGCAGCCCATCCGGGACAGGGGTTCCAAATACGCAGTATTTT.

Points on this clonotype: Germline and junction disagree at one end, which may indicate a read error. This chain connects TRBV11-2 to TRBJ2-5; unclear D gene. CDR1 and CDR2 (germline): SGHAT, FQNNGV. The CDR3 has 16 amino acids. Here the CDR3 reads CASSLLLVEYQETQYF. For the CDR3, the DNA is TGTGCCAGCAGCTTATTGCTAGTAGAGTACCAAGAGACACAGTACTTC.

Notes on this clonotype: A single base separates this from a much larger clone, so it may be a read error. CDR3 amino acids: CASSVARDRVQFF. CDR3 DNA: TGTGCCAGCAGCGTAGCGCGGGACAGGGTTCAGTTCTTC. The chain carries TRBV7-8 and TRBJ2-1; TRBD1 matches at 9 bases. Germline values: CDR1 SGHVS, CDR2 FQNEAQ. The CDR3 consists of 13 residues.

The chain links TRBV2 to TRBJ2-1, with D perhaps given as TRBD1 or TRBD2 (5 bases each). Germline-derived CDR1 and CDR2 are SNHLY and FYNNEI. Trimming took 6 bases from V and 5 from J, leaving 17 bases between them. The CDR3 sequence is 15 residues long. The CDR3 DNA sequence: TGTGCCAGCAGGGGGGATTGGACATACGACAATGAGCAGTTCTTC. It specifies CASRGDWTYDNEQFF.

As for this clonotype: The junction and the germline gene differ at one end; a read error may be behind it. The chain is built from TRBV6-6 and TRBJ1-5; perhaps TRBD1 as D (6 bases). Germline V CDR1 and CDR2: MNHNY, SVGAGI (reference sequence). The CDR3 has 14 amino acids. Written as DNA, the CDR3 is TGTACCAGTACCCAGACGGGCAGGGGTCAGCCCCAGCATTTT. Protein: CTSTQTGRGQPQHF.

With respect to this clonotype: No conserved phenylalanine or tryptophan ends this CDR3, so it is likely a read error. This sequence joins TRBV11-3 and TRBJ2-7; D unclear. The CDR3 is made up of 11 amino acids. V shed 7 bases and J shed 4 bases, with 8 bases lying between them. Germline lookup yields CDR1 SGHNT and CDR2 YENEEA. The CDR3 nucleotides read TGTGCCAGCAACTATGGGTACGAGCAGTACTCC. Amino acid sequence: CASNYGYEQYS.

Of note for this clonotype: The conserved final phenylalanine or tryptophan is absent from the CDR3, which likely points to a read error. This chain links TRBV11-2 with TRBJ2-1, with TRBD1 identical over 8 bases. The germline V gene has CDR1 SGHAT and CDR2 FQNNGV. V dropped 6 bases and J dropped 11; count of bases not matched to a gene: 18. The CDR3 is 16 residues long. CDR3 nucleotides: TGTGCCAGCAGACCCCTGGGGACAGGAGTCAACCATAAGCAGTTCTTG. This translates into CASRPLGTGVNHKQFL.

This clonotype qualifies as medium-sized. V gene TRBV11-1 combines with J gene TRBJ1-2; D unclear. CDR3 size: 14 residues. Germline values: CDR1 SGHAT, CDR2 FQDESV (reference sequence). Trimming pared 2 bases from V and 3 bases from J, leaving 10 bases between. The CDR3 region has the DNA TGTGCCAGCAGCTTAAGTGGGCCGGACTATGGCTACACCTTC. It encodes CASSLSGPDYGYTF.

The rearrangement uses TRBV5-6 and TRBJ2-7; 8 bases match TRBD1. Germline loops: CDR1 SGHDT, CDR2 YYEEEE. The CDR3 runs 14 residues. The trim removed 3 bases at V and 11 bases at J, leaving 13 bases unmatched. The CDR3 protein is CASSSVSGTGAEYF. As DNA, the CDR3 is TGTGCCAGCAGCTCGGTCTCTGGGACAGGTGCTGAGTACTTC.

As to this clonotype: The germline gene is not matched at one end of the junction; a read error may be the cause. The chain carries TRBV12-3 or TRBV12-4 and TRBJ2-6; no firm D call. This CDR3 has 15 residues. The CDR3 sequence: CASSLRASEANVMTF. In DNA form, the CDR3 reads TGTGCCAGCAGTTTAAGGGCCTCTGAGGCCAACGTCATGACTTTC.

This clonotype has at least ten counts. The chain has TRBV12-3 or TRBV12-4 and TRBJ2-2; D not certain. Trimming shortened V by 3 bases and J by 4 bases, and 6 bases separated the two germline ends. The CDR3 is made up of 13 amino acids. The CDR3 here is CASSFRTTGELFF. The CDR3 DNA sequence: TGTGCCAGCAGTTTTCGGACCACCGGGGAGCTGTTTTTT.

V and J are TRBV11-2 and TRBJ2-3; D may be TRBD2 (5 bases). The CDR3 totals 15 residues. Germline values: CDR1 SGHAT, CDR2 FQNNGV. Here the CDR3 DNA reads TGTATCAGCAGCTCCGAGACTATTCCCACAGATACGCAGTATTTT. Protein sequence: CISSSETIPTDTQYF.

Points on this clonotype: A single base separates this from a much larger clone, so it may be a read error. The rearrangement links TRBV5-1 to TRBJ2-7; 9 nucleotides line up with TRBD1. This CDR3 has 16 residues. CDR1 and CDR2 from the germline V gene are SGHRS and YFSETQ. The CDR3 loop reads CASSPSTGGTPREQHF. CDR3 coding DNA: TGCGCCAGCAGCCCATCAACAGGGGGCACTCCCAGGGAGCAGCACTTC.

The genes are TRBV12-3 or TRBV12-4 and TRBJ2-2; 13 bases line up with TRBD2. Trimming cost V 5 bases and J 10 bases; bases outside gene matches: 13. The CDR3 sequence is 17 residues long. CDR3 residues: CASSLGLAGVAGVELFF. The CDR3, as DNA: TGTGCCAGCAGTCTTGGACTAGCGGGGGTCGCAGGCGTGGAGCTGTTTTTT.